This TCR beta chain came from a study of a mutant IDH1 vaccine in newly diagnosed glioma. Described time point: week 23, last vaccination. What each vaccine dose contained was 300 ug of mutant IDH1 20-mer peptide, accompanied by topical imiquimod. Remarks on this clone: The target antigen is unknown.

Germline V gives CDR1 GTSNPN, CDR2 SVGIG (reference sequence). There are 14 residues in the CDR3. Trimming cost V 5 bases and J 6 bases, with 17 bases left between them. Some clones are missing from TCRdb's copy, which holds only in-frame ones; the method was immunoSEQ multiplex PCR. The sample lists some 70,000 clones, approximately 87% seen once, with about an eighth in the top ten. This receptor was taken from a young man with glioma. The sequencing here drew on PBMCs, taken from a glioma patient whose treatment included an IDH1 peptide vaccine. The J gene is TRBJ1-5, the V gene TRBV30, with a possible D match to TRBD1 (6 bases). CDR3 residues: CAWAAGADSQPQHF. The CDR3 DNA follows: TGTGCCTGGGCCGCGGGGGCGGACTCTCAGCCCCAGCATTTT.